This TCR beta chain was recovered during a study of shared clonotypes between healthy human individuals. Study conclusions and caveats: Naive CD4 clonotype sharing across several donors was about 5%.

In the case of this clone: Its antigen is undetermined.

The CDR3 contains 15 residues. Germline CDR1 is LNHNV and CDR2 is YYDKDF (reference sequence). J was trimmed by 6 bases and V by 4 bases; bases with no gene match: 11. This table comes from immunoSEQ multiplex PCR, and its TCRdb copy is limited to in-frame clones, with some not included. The sample lists 190,000 or so clones; approximately 92% were seen once. The receptor was isolated from a woman aged 25 to 39 in good health. This rearrangement joins TRBV15 to TRBJ2-5, with 7 positions matching TRBD1. The sample comprised naive CD4+ T cells sorted from blood. Subset meaning: CD45RA+ positively selected. This CDR3 is CATSTTIQGSKTQYF. CDR3 nucleotides: TGTGCCACCAGCACTACTATACAGGGGTCCAAGACCCAGTACTTC.